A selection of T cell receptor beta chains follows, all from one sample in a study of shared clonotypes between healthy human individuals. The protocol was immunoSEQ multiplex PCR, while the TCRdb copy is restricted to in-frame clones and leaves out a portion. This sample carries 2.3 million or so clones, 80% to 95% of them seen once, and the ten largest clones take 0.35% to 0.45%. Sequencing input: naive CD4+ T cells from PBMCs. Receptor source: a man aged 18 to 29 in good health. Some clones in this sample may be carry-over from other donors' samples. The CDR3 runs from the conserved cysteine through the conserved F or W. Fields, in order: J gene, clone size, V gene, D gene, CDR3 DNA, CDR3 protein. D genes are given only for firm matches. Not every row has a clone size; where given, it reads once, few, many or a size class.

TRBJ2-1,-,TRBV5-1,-,TGCGCCAGCAGCTTGGCTGGGGGCAGTCACAATGAGCAGTTCTTC,CASSLAGGSHNEQFF
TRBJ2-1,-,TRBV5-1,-,TGCGCCAGCAGCTCCTGGGTCGGTCTTGAGCAGTTCTTC,CASSSWVGLEQFF
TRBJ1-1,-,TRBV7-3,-,TGTGCCAGCAGCTTAACGTATGGAACTGAAGCTTTCTTT,CASSLTYGTEAFF
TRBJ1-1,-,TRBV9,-,TGTGCCAGCAGCGTAGATCAGAACACTGAAGCTTTCTTT,CASSVDQNTEAFF
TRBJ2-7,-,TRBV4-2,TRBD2,TGTGCCAGCAGCCAAGATCTGTTCGGCCCGGGACTAGCGGGAGGAAGACAATCCTACGAGCAGTACTTC,CASSQDLFGPGLAGGRQSYEQYF
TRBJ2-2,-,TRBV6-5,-,TGTGCCAGCAGTTACTACAGGGTCGGGGAGCTGTTTTTT,CASSYYRVGELFF
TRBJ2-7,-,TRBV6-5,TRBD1,TGTGCCAGCAGGGCGAACAGGGGCCCCGCCGGCGAGCAGTACTTC,CASRANRGPAGEQYF
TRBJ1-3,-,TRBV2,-,TGTGCCAGCAGTGATTCTGGGACCCTCTCTGGAAACACCATATATTTT,CASSDSGTLSGNTIYF
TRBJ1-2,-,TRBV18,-,TGTGCCAGCTCCCTGGACAGAAACTATGGCTACACCTTC,CASSLDRNYGYTF
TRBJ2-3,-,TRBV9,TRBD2,TGTGCCAGCAGCACAGCCCGCGCGGGAGTAATTGCAGATACGCAGTATTTT,CASSTARAGVIADTQYF
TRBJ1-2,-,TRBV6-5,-,TGTGCCAGCAGTCCCCTCCCCGTGAGGGAGGGCTACACCTTC,CASSPLPVREGYTF
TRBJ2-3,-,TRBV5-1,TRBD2,TGCGCCAGCAGCTCTGGGACTAGCTGGGCAGATACGCAGTATTTT,CASSSGTSWADTQYF
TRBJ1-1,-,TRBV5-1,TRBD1,TGCGCCAGCAGCCCGCGGACAGGGAACACTGAAGCTTTCTTT,CASSPRTGNTEAFF
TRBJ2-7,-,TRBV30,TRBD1,TGTGCCTGGAGCGCCGGGACAGGGGGCTTCAACGAGCAGTACTTC,CAWSAGTGGFNEQYF
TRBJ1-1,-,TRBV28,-,TGTGCCAGCTCTTCTCCCGGTGGGACTGAAGCTTTCTTT,CASSSPGGTEAFF
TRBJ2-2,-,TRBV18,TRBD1,TGTGCCAGCTCACCACTTTTGGGACAGGGGAACACCGGGGAGCTGTTTTTT,CASSPLLGQGNTGELFF
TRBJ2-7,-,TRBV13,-,TGTGCCAGCAGCTTAATAGCGGAAGACCACTACGAGCAGTACTTC,CASSLIAEDHYEQYF
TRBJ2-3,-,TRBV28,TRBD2,TGTGCCAGCAGTTTCGGCGGGAGGAATACGCAGTATTTT,CASSFGGRNTQYF
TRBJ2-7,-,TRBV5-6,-,TGTGCCAGCAGCTTGTACTCGACTAGAATCGTCTACGAGCAGTACTTC,CASSLYSTRIVYEQYF
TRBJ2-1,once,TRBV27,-,TGTGCCAGCTCCCCCTGGGCTAGCGTCCCAGGGTACAATGAGCAGTTCTTC,CASSPWASVPGYNEQFF
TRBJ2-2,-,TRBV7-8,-,TGTGCCAGCAGCTTGGCCGGGAGCGCTCTCAACACCGGGGAGCTGTTTTTT,CASSLAGSALNTGELFF
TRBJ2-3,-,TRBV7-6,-,TGTGCCAGCAGCTTAGGAGCATTCCGAACCTTGTCAGGAGATACGCAGTATTTT,CASSLGAFRTLSGDTQYF
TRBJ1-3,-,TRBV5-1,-,TGCGCCAGCAGCTTGGGAGTTGTAGGCGGAAACACCATATATTTT,CASSLGVVGGNTIYF
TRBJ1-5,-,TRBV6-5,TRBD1,TGTGCCAGCAGTGCGGACAGGGCCTTCAATCAGCCCCAGCATTTT,CASSADRAFNQPQHF
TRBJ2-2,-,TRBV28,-,TGTGCCAGCAGCCCGAGACATTCCACCGGGGAGCTGTTTTTT,CASSPRHSTGELFF
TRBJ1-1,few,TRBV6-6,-,TGTGCCAGCAGTTACGGTTATGGAGAAGCTTTCTTT,CASSYGYGEAFF
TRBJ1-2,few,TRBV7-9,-,TGTGCCAGCAGTCCATCGGGGGACGGTGGTGGCTACACCTTC,CASSPSGDGGGYTF
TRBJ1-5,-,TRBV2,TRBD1,TGTGCCAGCGGCGCCTCATCTTTCGGGGACAGGGAAGGCAATCAGCCCCAGCATTTT,CASGASSFGDREGNQPQHF